The 9 T cell receptor beta chains listed next were all sequenced from one sample in a study of T cell clonality in common variable immunodeficiency. Assay used: immunoSEQ multiplex PCR; TCRdb lists only in-frame clones, some missing. Altogether 40,000 or so clones were found in the sample, and no singletons occur. The sequencing input was peripheral blood mononuclear cells. Receptors originate from a person aged 18 to 70 in good health.

Many counts were recorded for this clone. The read terminates 3 residues ahead of where the CDR3 ends, so the germline J gene completes it. V and J are TRBV29-1 and TRBJ2-7; 10 nucleotides align to TRBD2. The CDR3 extends over 15 amino acids. Germline V gene data show CDR1 as SQVTM and CDR2 as ANQGSEA. V lost 7 bases, J lost 4 bases, and 13 bases stayed unmatched. The covered CDR3 bases are TGCAGCGCCCGGGGAGAGACACTAGCGGGATACGAG. Translating it yields CSARGETLAGYE. The CDR3 reads in full as CSARGETLAGYEQYF.

This clone was seen ten or more times. The CDR3 end is not reached by the read, which stops 3 residues before it; the germline J gene fills it in. The chain employs TRBV4-2 and TRBJ1-1; 10 nucleotides match TRBD1. Germline loops: CDR1 LGHNA, CDR2 YNFKEQ. CDR3 length: 15 residues. The V gene end was trimmed by 3 bases and the J gene end by 3 bases; junction bases not matched to a gene: 4. Incomplete CDR3 DNA: TGTGCCAGCAGCCAGGGAGACAGGGGGCACACTGAA. It specifies CASSQGDRGHTE. The entire CDR3 sequence reads CASSQGDRGHTEAFF.

This clone showed up many times. Read coverage stops 3 residues before the CDR3 terminus; the germline J gene supplies the remainder. The rearrangement links TRBV9 to TRBJ2-7; 7 bases align to TRBD2. This CDR3 contains 14 residues. Trimming took 0 bases from V and 6 from J; bases not matched to a gene: 6. Germline loops: CDR1 SGDLS, CDR2 YYNGEE. The CDR3 region is CASSVGGGSGEQYF. CDR3 bases read: TGTGCCAGCAGCGTAGGAGGCGGGAGCGGCGAG.

This clone was seen at least ten times. The read gets to within 3 residues of the CDR3 end, and the germline J gene fills in the rest. The chain recombines TRBV20-1 with TRBJ1-6, with 7 positions matching TRBD1. Germline CDR1 DFQATT, CDR2 SNEGSKA (reference sequence). This CDR3 spans 13 amino acids. The V gene end was trimmed by 6 bases and the J gene end by 8 bases; junction bases not matched to a gene: 7. Incomplete CDR3 DNA: TGCAGTGCCAGGCAGGGGGTGGATTCACCC. Residues: CSARQGVDSP. The CDR3 in its entirety is CSARQGVDSPLHF.

This clone showed up many times. The DNA ends 3 residues before the CDR3 does, and the rest of the CDR3 is filled in from the germline J gene. The chain joins TRBV20-1 to TRBJ1-4; 7 nucleotides align to TRBD1. CDR3 size: 17 residues. Germline values: CDR1 DFQATT, CDR2 SNEGSKA (reference sequence). V was pared by 3 bases and J by 0 bases, with 10 bases of the junction left unmatched. The CDR3: CSARNSGQRATNEKLFF. Incomplete CDR3 DNA: TGCAGTGCTAGGAACTCGGGACAGCGTGCAACTAATGAAAAA.

This clone was observed at least ten times. The read halts 3 residues ahead of the CDR3 end, with the missing end drawn from the germline J gene. The rearrangement links TRBV20-1 to TRBJ2-3; tentatively, D is TRBD1 (5 bases). The CDR3 loop spans 14 amino acids. Trimming shortened V by 3 bases and J by 8 bases, and 18 bases separated the two germline ends. Germline values: CDR1 DFQATT, CDR2 SNEGSKA (reference sequence). CDR3 DNA (partial): TGCAGTGCTAGGTGGGGCGCGAGTCTTGGTACG. Protein: CSARWGASLGT. The whole CDR3 protein is CSARWGASLGTQYF.

This clone occurred many times. Read coverage stops 3 residues before the CDR3 terminus; the germline J gene supplies the remainder. The chain uses TRBV19 and TRBJ1-1; TRBD1 is a possible D gene (6 bases). This CDR3 has 13 amino acids. Germline CDR1 LNHDA, CDR2 SQIVND (reference sequence). CDR3 residues: CASGLRGGGDAFF. The sequenced part of the CDR3 DNA is TGTGCCAGTGGCTTGAGGGGGGGAGGTGAT.

Ten or more counts support this clone. The read terminates 3 residues ahead of where the CDR3 ends, so the germline J gene completes it. The chain recombines TRBV29-1 with TRBJ2-1; TRBD2 agrees at 8 bases. The CDR3 is 17 residues long. Trimming took 8 bases from V and 4 from J; bases not matched to a gene: 19. The germline V gene has CDR1 SQVTM and CDR2 ANQGSEA. The CDR3 loop reads CSSSPQAGVGLYNEQFF. CDR3 DNA, as far as it was read: TGCAGCTCCAGCCCCCAAGCGGGAGTGGGACTTTACAATGAG.

This clone appeared many times. Coverage ceases 3 residues before the CDR3 finishes, and the germline J gene fills in the end. J is TRBJ2-3 and V is TRBV20-1; no definite D call. The germline V gene encodes CDR1 DFQATT and CDR2 SNEGSKA (reference sequence). V lost 1 base, J lost 6 bases, and 8 bases lay in between. The CDR3 extends over 12 amino acids. CDR3 DNA (partial): TGCAGTGCTAGAGGAAACTCGGATACG. Translation: CSARGNSDT. The full CDR3 reads CSARGNSDTQYF.